Shown below are 22 T cell receptor beta chains from a single sample sequenced in a study of T cells in Graves' hyperthyroidism and ophthalmopathy. RNA transcripts gave rise to amplified TCR beta CDR3 regions. Initially, a first-round RT-PCR of the TCR CDR3 employed the HTBI primer set. MiXCR was run by TCRdb on the multiplex PCR reads, yielding one entry per CDR3 protein. This table holds around 600,000 distinct CDR3 sequences, approximately 15% found once. The sample taken for sequencing was blood. These receptor sequences come from a woman in her late teens or twenties with Graves' ophthalmopathy.

This clonotype appeared a few times. The chain employs TRBV7-2 and TRBJ1-2; D is uncertain. With 5 bases removed from V and 4 bases from J, the gap between germline ends came to 8 bases. Germline V gene sequence: CDR1 SGHTA, CDR2 FQGNSA. The CDR3 spans 12 residues. The CDR3 protein is CASSPRVYGYTF. DNA for the CDR3: TGTGCCAGCAGCCCTCGGGTCTATGGCTACACCTTC.

This chain connects TRBV2 to TRBJ2-1; 14 nucleotides align to TRBD2. Germline V lookup: CDR1 SNHLY, CDR2 FYNNEI. The CDR3 runs to 18 residues. J lost 4 bases, V lost 6 bases, and 11 bases had no gene match. The chain's CDR3 is CASSPRLAGGGTYNEQFF. For the CDR3, the DNA is TGTGCCAGCAGCCCCCGACTAGCGGGAGGGGGGACTTACAATGAGCAGTTCTTC.

V usage is TRBV20-1 and J usage is TRBJ2-3, with unresolved D. The length of the CDR3 is 12 residues. V dropped 3 bases and J dropped 4 bases, with 8 bases sitting between them. Germline-derived CDR1 and CDR2 are DFQATT and SNEGSKA (reference sequence). CDR3 protein: CSASTRADTQYF. CDR3 bases: TGCAGTGCTAGTACCCGGGCAGATACGCAGTATTTT.

This clonotype was detected ten times or more. The chain employs TRBV2 and TRBJ1-5; D is ambiguous. CDR1 is SNHLY, CDR2 FYNNEI, per germline. This CDR3 spans 12 amino acids. V dropped 2 bases and J dropped 11 bases, with 10 bases sitting between them. CDR3 sequence (DNA): TGTGCCAGCAGTGAATTCCCCATGTCCCAGCATTTT. Translated, it gives CASSEFPMSQHF.

This clonotype has ten or more counts. The chain employs TRBV28 and TRBJ2-3, with 12 bases fitting TRBD2. V was pared by 5 bases and J by 1 base, with 4 bases of the junction left unmatched. CDR1 and CDR2 (germline): MDHEN, SYDVKM. CDR3 length: 16 amino acids. As DNA, the CDR3 is TGTGCCAGCAGTGCGACTAGCGGGAGAGGCACAGATACGCAGTATTTT. Translation: CASSATSGRGTDTQYF.

There are many counts of this clonotype. The CDR3 region is CASGAVAYEQYF. CDR3 nucleotide sequence: TGTGCTAGTGGCGCAGTGGCCTACGAGCAGTACTTC. J is TRBJ2-7 and V is TRBV12-5, with D unclear. V was clipped by 6 bases and J by 2 bases, with 8 bases between them. The CDR3 totals 12 residues. Germline loops: CDR1 LGHNT, CDR2 FRNRAP.

This clonotype appeared a few times. The CDR3 region has the DNA TGCGCCAGCAGCCCTCGCGGTGGTGAAACGATCGGCTACACCTTC. This sequence encodes CASSPRGGETIGYTF. The V call is TRBV5-1, the J call TRBJ1-2; D remains ambiguous. The CDR3 is 15 residues long. From germline, CDR1 is SGHRS and CDR2 YFSETQ. V was pared by 4 bases and J by 8 bases, with 21 bases between. The full variable domain, in which reference TRBV5-1 and TRBJ1-2 provide the parts outside the CDR3, is KAGVTQTPRYLIKTRGQQVTLSCSPISGHRSVSWYQQTPGQGLQFLFEYFSETQRNKGNFPGRFSGRQFSNSRSEMNVSTLELGDSALYLCASSPRGGETIGYTFGSGTRLTVV.

The chain couples TRBV20-1 to TRBJ2-3; D remains ambiguous. Trimming removed 0 bases from V and 4 bases from J, with 8 bases in between. Germline V CDR1 and CDR2: DFQATT, SNEGSKA (reference sequence). The CDR3 contains 13 residues. The CDR3 sequence is CSARDPLSDTQYF. The CDR3 nucleotides are TGCAGTGCTAGAGATCCATTATCAGATACGCAGTATTTT.

This clonotype was counted a few times. The V call is TRBV4-2, the J call TRBJ2-3; TRBD1 aligns across 10 bases. This CDR3 contains 17 residues. V dropped 3 bases and J dropped 6; count of bases not matched to a gene: 12. Per germline, CDR1 LGHNA and CDR2 YNFKEQ. The chain's CDR3 is CASSHGPGQGSHDTQYF. In DNA, the CDR3 is TGTGCCAGCAGCCATGGTCCGGGACAGGGGAGTCATGATACGCAGTATTTT.

The J gene is TRBJ2-6, the V gene TRBV7-3, with D maybe TRBD2 (5 bases). V was pared by 0 bases and J by 0 bases, with 18 bases between. The CDR3 runs to 20 residues. Germline CDR1 SGHTA, CDR2 FQGTGA. Here the CDR3 DNA reads TGTGCCAGCAGCTTAACGCTGCCCGGGGATCCCTCCTCTGGGGCCAACGTCCTGACTTTC. This encodes CASSLTLPGDPSSGANVLTF.

This clonotype was picked up many times. The V call is TRBV6-2 or TRBV6-3, the J call TRBJ2-1, with 9 bases identical to TRBD2. The CDR3 consists of 14 residues. CDR1 MNHEY and CDR2 SVGEGT come from the germline V gene. V shed 7 bases, J shed 6 bases, and the junction held 7 bases outside the gene matches. The CDR3 loop is CASNLAGTSNEQFF. The CDR3 DNA is TGTGCCAGCAACCTAGCGGGAACGAGCAATGAGCAGTTCTTC.

This clonotype appeared many times. J is TRBJ2-3 and V is TRBV28; D may be TRBD1 (5 bases). V was trimmed by 4 bases and J by 4 bases, leaving 12 bases between them. Germline assignment: CDR1 MDHEN and CDR2 SYDVKM. The CDR3 is 14 amino acids. CDR3 in amino acids: CASSYGHPSDTQYF. The DNA of the CDR3 is TGTGCCAGCAGTTATGGACACCCCTCAGATACGCAGTATTTT.

In this sample, this clonotype turned up many times. This sequence joins TRBV5-1 and TRBJ1-6; D is unclear. This CDR3 region has 15 residues. The ends were cut back, 5 bases at V and 7 bases at J, with 16 bases in the middle. Germline CDR1 SGHRS, CDR2 YFSETQ. CDR3 nucleotides: TGCGCCAGCAGGCGTGGCGTTGAAGGGAATTCACCCCTCCACTTT. This encodes CASRRGVEGNSPLHF.

The sample holds many counts of this clonotype. CDR3 nucleotides: TGTGCCAGCAGTCAGGCTCAGGGTGAGCAGTTCTTC. Protein product: CASSQAQGEQFF. The chain carries TRBV12-3 or TRBV12-4 and TRBJ2-1, with a possible D match to TRBD1 (5 bases). V dropped 5 bases and J dropped 9 bases, with 11 bases sitting between them. There are 12 residues in the CDR3.

This clonotype was counted between two and nine times. A much bigger clone sits one base away, suggesting this may be a read error. V and J are TRBV20-1 and TRBJ2-2, with 10 bases that match TRBD1. The CDR3 runs to 14 residues. Germline V gene lookup returns CDR1 DFQATT and CDR2 SNEGSKA (reference sequence). This chain's CDR3 is CSATGTGVTGGLFF. As DNA, the CDR3 is TGCAGTGCTACCGGGACAGGGGTCACCGGGGGGCTGTTTTTT.

J is TRBJ1-2 and V is TRBV10-3; 9 bases align to TRBD1. The CDR3 loop spans 13 amino acids. In germline, CDR1 is ENHRY, CDR2 SYGVKD. V gave up 10 bases and J gave up 3 bases; unmatched junction bases: 6. The CDR3 protein is CATAGTGYYGYTF. The CDR3 coding sequence is TGTGCCACAGCCGGGACAGGGTACTATGGCTACACCTTC.

This clonotype was counted many times. This chain connects TRBV29-1 to TRBJ1-2; 7 nucleotides match TRBD1. Germline V gives CDR1 SQVTM, CDR2 ANQGSEA. The CDR3 is 15 residues long. J gave up 4 bases and V 4 bases, and 12 bases lay outside the gene matches. The CDR3 DNA follows: TGCAGCGTTGGGATTCCGACAGGGTTTTTCTATGGCTACACCTTC. Translated: CSVGIPTGFFYGYTF.

This clonotype was seen many times. The gene calls are TRBV7-2 and TRBJ2-4, with no clear D. CDR3 size: 14 residues. Germline loops: CDR1 SGHTA, CDR2 FQGNSA. Trimming stripped 1 base from V and 2 bases from J, with 6 bases between. The chain's CDR3 is CASSLGGSKNIQYF. The DNA of the CDR3 is TGTGCCAGCAGCTTAGGGGGTTCCAAAAACATTCAGTACTTC.

The chain uses TRBV6-1 and TRBJ2-2; 7 nucleotides line up with TRBD1. V lost 1 base and J lost 0; bases outside the gene matches: 8. This CDR3 comprises 18 residues. The germline gives CDR1 MNHNS, CDR2 SASEGT. CDR3 region: CASSEERWGTANTGELFF. The CDR3 DNA is TGTGCCAGCAGTGAAGAGAGGTGGGGGACAGCGAACACCGGGGAGCTGTTTTTT.

This clonotype turned up a few times. CDR3 sequence (DNA): TGCAGCGTTCAGCGGGGCCTGCAAGAGACCCAGTACTTC. Protein sequence: CSVQRGLQETQYF. The genes are TRBV29-1 and TRBJ2-5, with 7 bases identical to TRBD2. This CDR3 comprises 13 residues. The V gene end was trimmed by 5 bases and the J gene end by 2 bases; junction bases not matched to a gene: 5. The germline V gene has CDR1 SQVTM and CDR2 ANQGSEA.

This clonotype showed up many times. V usage is TRBV7-2 and J usage is TRBJ2-3; 9 positions agree with TRBD2. This CDR3 is 16 amino acids long. CDR1 and CDR2 (germline): SGHTA, FQGNSA. V gave up 4 bases and J gave up 2 bases; unmatched junction bases: 7. CDR3 in amino acids: CASSSLGLASTDTQYF. The CDR3 nucleotides are TGTGCCAGCAGCTCGCTCGGACTAGCGTCCACAGATACGCAGTATTTT.

This clonotype has ten or more counts. V gene TRBV5-1 combines with J gene TRBJ2-1, with 8 bases matching TRBD1. Losses at the gene ends were 4 bases for V and 4 bases for J; bases not matched to a gene: 10. Looked up from germline, CDR1 is SGHRS and CDR2 is YFSETQ. The CDR3 covers 16 residues. CDR3 sequence reads: CASSPSRQGSYNEQFF. The CDR3, as DNA: TGCGCCAGCAGCCCTTCGCGACAGGGGTCTTACAATGAGCAGTTCTTC.